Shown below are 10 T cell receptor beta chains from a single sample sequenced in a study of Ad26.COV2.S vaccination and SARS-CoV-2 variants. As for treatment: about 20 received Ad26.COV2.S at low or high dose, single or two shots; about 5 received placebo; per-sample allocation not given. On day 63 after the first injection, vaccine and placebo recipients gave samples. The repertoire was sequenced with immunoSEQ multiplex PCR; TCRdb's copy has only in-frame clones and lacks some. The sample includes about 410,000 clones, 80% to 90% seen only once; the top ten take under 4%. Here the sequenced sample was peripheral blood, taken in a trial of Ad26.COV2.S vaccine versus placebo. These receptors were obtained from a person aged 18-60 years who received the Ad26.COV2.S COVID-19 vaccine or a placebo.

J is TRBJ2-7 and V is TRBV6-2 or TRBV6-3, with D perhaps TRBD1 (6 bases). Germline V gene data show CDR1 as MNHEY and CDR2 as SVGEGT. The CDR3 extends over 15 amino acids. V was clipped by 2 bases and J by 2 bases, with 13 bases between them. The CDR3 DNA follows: TGTGCCAGCAGTTACGGCGGACAGAATACCTACGAGCAGTACTTC. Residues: CASSYGGQNTYEQYF.

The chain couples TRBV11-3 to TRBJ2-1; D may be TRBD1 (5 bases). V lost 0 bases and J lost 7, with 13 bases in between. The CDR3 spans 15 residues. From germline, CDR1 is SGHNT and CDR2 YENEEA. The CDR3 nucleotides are TGTGCCAGCAGCTTAGATGGGAACAGACAGAATGAGCAGTTCTTC. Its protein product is CASSLDGNRQNEQFF.

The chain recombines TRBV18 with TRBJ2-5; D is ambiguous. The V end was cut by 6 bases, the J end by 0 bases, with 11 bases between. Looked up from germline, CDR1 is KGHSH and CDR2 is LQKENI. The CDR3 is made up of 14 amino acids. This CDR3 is CASSPERYQETQYF. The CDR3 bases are TGTGCCAGCTCGCCCGAAAGGTACCAAGAGACCCAGTACTTC.

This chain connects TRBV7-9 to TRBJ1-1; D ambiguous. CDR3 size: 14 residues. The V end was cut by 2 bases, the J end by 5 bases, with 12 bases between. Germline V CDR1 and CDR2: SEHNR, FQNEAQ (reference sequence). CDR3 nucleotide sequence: TGTGCCAGCAGCTTAATCCTGGGGAGGACTGAAGCTTTCTTT. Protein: CASSLILGRTEAFF.

The CDR3 spells CASSRQVTKSYEQYF. CDR3 nucleotides: TGTGCCAGCAGTCGACAGGTCACTAAGTCCTACGAGCAGTACTTC. The rearrangement links TRBV11-2 to TRBJ2-7; D is possibly TRBD1 (6 bases). Trimming removed 6 bases from V and 1 base from J, with 16 bases in between. The germline V gene encodes CDR1 SGHAT and CDR2 FQNNGV. The CDR3 spans 15 residues.

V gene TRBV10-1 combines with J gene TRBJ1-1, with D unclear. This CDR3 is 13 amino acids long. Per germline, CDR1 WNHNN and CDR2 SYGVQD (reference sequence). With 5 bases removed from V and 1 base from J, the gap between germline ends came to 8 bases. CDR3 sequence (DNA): TGCGCCAGCAGTTCGGGTCCGAACACTGAAGCTTTCTTT. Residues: CASSSGPNTEAFF.

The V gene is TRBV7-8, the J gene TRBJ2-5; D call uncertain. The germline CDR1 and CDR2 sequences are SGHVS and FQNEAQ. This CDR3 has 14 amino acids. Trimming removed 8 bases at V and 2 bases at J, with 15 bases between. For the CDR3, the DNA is TGTGCCAGCTCAGCTTTGACCAGACAAGAGACCCAGTACTTC. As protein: CASSALTRQETQYF.

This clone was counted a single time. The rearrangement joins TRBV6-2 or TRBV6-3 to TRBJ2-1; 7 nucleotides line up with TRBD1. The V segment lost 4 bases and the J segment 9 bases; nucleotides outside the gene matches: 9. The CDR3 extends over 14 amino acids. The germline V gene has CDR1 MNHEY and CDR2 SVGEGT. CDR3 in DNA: TGTGCCAGCAGTTTCACAGGGGAACGGGGTGAGCAGTTCTTC. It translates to CASSFTGERGEQFF.

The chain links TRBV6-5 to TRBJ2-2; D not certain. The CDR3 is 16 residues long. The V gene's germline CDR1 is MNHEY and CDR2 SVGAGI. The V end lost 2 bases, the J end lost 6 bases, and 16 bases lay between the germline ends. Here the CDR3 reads CASSYAAPLKAGELFF. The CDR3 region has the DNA TGTGCCAGCAGTTACGCGGCCCCTCTTAAGGCCGGGGAGCTGTTTTTT.

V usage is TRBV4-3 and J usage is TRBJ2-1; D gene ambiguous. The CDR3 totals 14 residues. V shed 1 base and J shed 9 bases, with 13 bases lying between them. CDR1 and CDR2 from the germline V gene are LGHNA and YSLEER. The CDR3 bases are TGCGCCAGCAGCCAAGCGCTCCTAGAGAGTGAGCAGTTCTTC. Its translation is CASSQALLESEQFF.